The 21 T cell receptor beta chains reported below all come from one sample, sequenced in a study of T cell responses to AZD1222 COVID-19 vaccine. The data were produced by immunoSEQ multiplex PCR, yet TCRdb's version contains in-frame clones alone and is incomplete. The table shows 120,000 or so clones, with about 89% occurring only once. Specimen: peripheral blood, collected on day 0 of AZD1222 vaccination. The receptors derive from an adult in good health.

J is TRBJ1-5 and V is TRBV7-8; 9 nucleotides line up with TRBD1. This CDR3 is 18 amino acids long. CDR1 is SGHVS and CDR2 is FQNEAQ in the germline V gene. The V segment lost 5 bases and the J segment 6 bases; nucleotides outside the gene matches: 17. For the CDR3, the DNA is TGTGCCAGCAGCACCCGAGACAGGGGGACGGGATGGGGTCAGCCCCAGCATTTT. It encodes CASSTRDRGTGWGQPQHF.

Only one count was recorded for this clone. V gene TRBV28 combines with J gene TRBJ2-3, with 10 positions matching TRBD2. With 7 bases clipped from V and 1 base from J, the junction kept 8 bases outside the gene matches. This CDR3 has 16 residues. Looked up from germline, CDR1 is MDHEN and CDR2 is SYDVKM. CDR3 protein: CASIQREGQGTDTQYF. CDR3 nucleotide sequence: TGTGCCAGCATCCAGCGGGAGGGCCAGGGCACAGATACGCAGTATTTT.

The chain recombines TRBV27 with TRBJ2-7; D call uncertain. There are 14 residues in the CDR3. The germline V and J ends were trimmed by 6 bases and 0 bases, with 12 bases remaining between them. CDR1 MNHEY and CDR2 SMNVEV come from the germline V gene (reference sequence). The CDR3 DNA is TGTGCCAGCAGCCCCGGAGCGAACTCCTACGAGCAGTACTTC. This encodes CASSPGANSYEQYF.

This rearrangement joins TRBV27 to TRBJ1-2, with TRBD1 matching 7 bases. Germline-derived CDR1 and CDR2 are MNHEY and SMNVEV (reference sequence). The CDR3 extends over 16 amino acids. Unmatched junction bases numbered 10, after V lost 0 bases and J lost 6 bases. Here the CDR3 DNA reads TGTGCCAGCAGTTTATCGGGACAGCCTAAGGTCAATGGCTACACCTTC. It yields the protein CASSLSGQPKVNGYTF.

The chain recombines TRBV19 with TRBJ1-3; 7 bases are shared with TRBD1. V lost 7 bases and J lost 4; bases outside the gene matches: 13. This CDR3 region has 16 residues. The germline CDR1 and CDR2 sequences are LNHDA and SQIVND (reference sequence). The CDR3 reads CASTDRTDREGNTIYF. The CDR3 nucleotides are TGTGCCAGTACCGATCGCACCGACAGGGAGGGAAACACCATATATTTT.

The chain combines TRBV5-1 with TRBJ1-2; D gene ambiguous. The CDR3 is 15 residues long. Trimming stripped 2 bases from V and 9 bases from J, with 20 bases between. The germline gives CDR1 SGHRS, CDR2 YFSETQ. In nucleotides, the CDR3 is TGCGCCAGCAGCTTCGAAGGAGAGAGCCCATCGAGCTACACCTTC. Translated: CASSFEGESPSSYTF. The variable domain in full, with the rest retrieved from reference TRBV5-1 and TRBJ1-2, is KAGVTQTPRYLIKTRGQQVTLSCSPISGHRSVSWYQQTPGQGLQFLFEYFSETQRNKGNFPGRFSGRQFSNSRSEMNVSTLELGDSALYLCASSFEGESPSSYTFGSGTRLTVV.

The chain is built from TRBV7-2 and TRBJ2-1; D remains ambiguous. In germline, CDR1 is SGHTA, CDR2 FQGNSA. This CDR3 has 14 amino acids. The V end lost 5 bases, the J end lost 0 bases, and 8 bases lay between the germline ends. DNA for the CDR3: TGTGCCAGCAGCCCGCCGAACTCCTACAATGAGCAGTTCTTC. This translates into CASSPPNSYNEQFF.

The chain couples TRBV5-1 to TRBJ2-3; TRBD1 agrees at 10 bases. Unmatched junction bases numbered 3, after V lost 4 bases and J lost 1 base. This CDR3 region has 15 residues. Germline CDR1 and CDR2: SGHRS and YFSETQ. CDR3 bases: TGCGCCAGCAGCCTGGGGACAGGGGGCACAGATACGCAGTATTTT. Its translation: CASSLGTGGTDTQYF.

V usage is TRBV7-2 and J usage is TRBJ2-1; 9 positions match TRBD2. The CDR3 covers 15 residues. J was trimmed by 2 bases and V by 6 bases; bases with no gene match: 5. Germline assignment: CDR1 SGHTA and CDR2 FQGNSA. The CDR3 bases are TGTGCCAGCAGACAGGGACTAGCAGCCTACAATGAGCAGTTCTTC. It encodes CASRQGLAAYNEQFF.

The rearrangement links TRBV6-1 to TRBJ1-4, with D unclear. CDR1 and CDR2 (germline): MNHNS, SASEGT. The CDR3 loop spans 17 amino acids. V was trimmed by 1 base and J by 8 bases, leaving 20 bases between them. The CDR3 is CASSEVRIGPTPEKLFF. DNA for the CDR3: TGTGCCAGCAGTGAAGTGCGAATCGGGCCAACCCCCGAAAAACTGTTTTTT.

This chain connects TRBV12-3 or TRBV12-4 to TRBJ1-5; D unresolved. This CDR3 is built from 12 residues. V was shortened by 8 bases and J by 5 bases, with 10 bases between the two germline ends. CDR3 bases: TGTGCCAGCGGCGCCTACGATCAGCCCCAGCATTTT. This gives the protein CASGAYDQPQHF.

CDR3 bases: TGCGCCAGCAGTGATCCTTTCAGGGGAGATGAGCAGTTCTTC. Protein sequence: CASSDPFRGDEQFF. The chain employs TRBV10-2 and TRBJ2-1; possibly TRBD1 for D (6 bases). CDR1 is WSHSY and CDR2 is SAAADI in the germline V gene. Between the trimmed V and J ends, which lost 3 bases and 8 bases, there was a span of 14 bases. The CDR3 consists of 14 residues.

V usage is TRBV24-1 and J usage is TRBJ2-3; D is perhaps TRBD1 (5 bases). The germline V gene has CDR1 KGHDR and CDR2 SFDVKD. Trimming took 1 base from V and 10 from J, leaving 8 bases between them. CDR3 length: 12 residues. This chain's CDR3 is CATSDFRVPQYF. In nucleotides, the CDR3 is TGTGCCACCAGTGATTTCAGGGTACCGCAGTATTTT.

The chain couples TRBV4-2 to TRBJ2-3; 10 bases are shared with TRBD2. This CDR3 comprises 16 residues. V was pared by 4 bases and J by 5 bases, with 9 bases of the junction left unmatched. The V gene's germline CDR1 is LGHNA and CDR2 YNFKEQ. The CDR3 DNA follows: TGTGCCAGCAGCCCCGAAGGCCTAGCGGGAGAAGATACGCAGTATTTT. It is translated as CASSPEGLAGEDTQYF.

This clone has just a few counts. The rearrangement joins TRBV6-4 to TRBJ2-2; D may match TRBD1 or TRBD2 (5 bases each). V shed 0 bases and J shed 6 bases, with 14 bases lying between them. The CDR3 has 16 residues. The germline CDR1 and CDR2 sequences are MRHNA and SNTAGT. CDR3 bases: TGTGCCAGCAGTGACTCGGGGGATACACCGGCCGGGGAGCTGTTTTTT. It encodes CASSDSGDTPAGELFF.

This clone has only one observation. The V and J genes are TRBV6-4 and TRBJ2-5, with 9 bases identical to TRBD2. This CDR3 is built from 14 residues. Germline V CDR1 and CDR2: MRHNA, SNTAGT. Trimming removed 5 bases from V and 4 bases from J; junction bases left unmatched: 5. The CDR3 nucleotides are TGTGCCAGCAGTTCATGTAGCGGGAGAGAGACCCAGTACTTC. Encoded protein: CASSSCSGRETQYF.

The chain is built from TRBV9 and TRBJ2-7; D might be TRBD1 (5 bases). Looked up from germline, CDR1 is SGDLS and CDR2 is YYNGEE. Trimming left V 3 bases short and J 3 bases short, with 16 bases between. CDR3 length equals 15 residues. As DNA, the CDR3 is TGTGCCAGCAGCGCGCAACAGACAGCCCTCTACGAGCAGTACTTC. Amino acids: CASSAQQTALYEQYF.

The chain carries TRBV27 and TRBJ2-7, with 8 bases aligning to TRBD1. With V trimmed by 5 bases and J by 9 bases, 9 bases remained unmatched. CDR1 is MNHEY and CDR2 is SMNVEV in the germline V gene (reference sequence). The length of the CDR3 is 13 residues. CDR3 nucleotide sequence: TGTGCCAGCAGTCTTCGGACAGGGACCGTGCAGTACTTC. The encoded protein is CASSLRTGTVQYF.

The chain links TRBV19 to TRBJ2-2; D is unclear. The CDR3 is 16 amino acids. Germline V gene sequence: CDR1 LNHDA, CDR2 SQIVND (reference sequence). V was pared by 6 bases and J by 1 base, with 15 bases between. The CDR3 nucleotides are TGTGCCAGTAGCACCCTCAGGACGGTGAACACCGGGGAGCTGTTTTTT. Protein product: CASSTLRTVNTGELFF.

The chain couples TRBV7-9 to TRBJ1-4; a possible D gene is TRBD1 (6 bases). Trimming shortened V by 5 bases and J by 3 bases, and 10 bases separated the two germline ends. The CDR3 is 14 residues long. Germline V lookup: CDR1 SEHNR, CDR2 FQNEAQ (reference sequence). CDR3 coding DNA: TGTGCCAGCAGCACAGGGCTCGCTAATGAAAAACTGTTTTTT. Translated, it gives CASSTGLANEKLFF.

The genes are TRBV7-9 and TRBJ1-4, with 11 bases matching TRBD1. In germline, CDR1 is SEHNR, CDR2 FQNEAQ (reference sequence). The CDR3 sequence is 15 residues long. V was pared by 5 bases and J by 7 bases, with 6 bases of the junction left unmatched. This CDR3 reads CASSPGGTGGEKLFF. In nucleotides, the CDR3 is TGTGCCAGCAGCCCTGGTGGGACAGGGGGTGAAAAACTGTTTTTT.